One sample yielded the 24 T cell receptor beta chains listed below, sequenced in a study of technical replicates of blood from several donors. The method was immunoSEQ multiplex PCR; TCRdb's version includes in-frame clones alone and lacks a portion of them. The table records 95,000 to 100,000 clones, 96% of them present only once. The specimen sequenced was T cells isolated from PBMCs. The receptors come from a human donor in good health.

The chain has TRBV27 and TRBJ2-7, with D maybe TRBD2 (5 bases). The germline gives CDR1 MNHEY, CDR2 SMNVEV (reference sequence). The V and J ends lost 1 base and 2 bases respectively, with 9 bases between them. The CDR3 spans 14 residues. CDR3 in DNA: TGTGCCAGCAGTTTATTGAGGGATCCCTACGAGCAGTACTTC. It specifies CASSLLRDPYEQYF.

The rearrangement uses TRBV7-7 and TRBJ2-3, with 11 bases identical to TRBD2. Germline assignment: CDR1 SSHAT and CDR2 FNYEAQ (reference sequence). This CDR3 is built from 16 residues. V trimming: 4 bases; J trimming: 6 bases; junction bases outside the gene matches: 9. The chain's CDR3 is CASSSTLAGGWDTQYF. CDR3 in DNA: TGTGCCAGCAGCTCCACGTTAGCGGGAGGGTGGGATACGCAGTATTTT.

The count of this clone is one. This chain connects TRBV7-2 to TRBJ1-6; D remains ambiguous. CDR1 SGHTA and CDR2 FQGNSA come from the germline V gene. The CDR3 spans 14 residues. V was clipped by 5 bases and J by 9 bases, with 14 bases between them. The CDR3 region has the DNA TGTGCCAGCAGCCCCCCCCCACGGGGTTCACCCCTCCACTTT. This codes for CASSPPPRGSPLHF.

The chain recombines TRBV19 with TRBJ1-2; no definite D call. Trimming pared 7 bases from V and 1 base from J, leaving 19 bases between. The CDR3 is 16 amino acids. CDR1 is LNHDA and CDR2 is SQIVND in the germline V gene (reference sequence). CDR3 residues: CASTTREEGFNYGYTF. The DNA for the CDR3 is TGTGCCAGTACCACCCGGGAGGAAGGGTTTAACTATGGCTACACCTTC. Complete variable domain (other parts from reference TRBV19 and TRBJ1-2): DGGITQSPKYLFRKEGQNVTLSCEQNLNHDAMYWYRQDPGQGLRLIYYSQIVNDFQKGDIAEGYSVSREKKESFPLTVTSAQKNPTAFYLCASTTREEGFNYGYTFGSGTRLTVV.

V usage is TRBV5-1 and J usage is TRBJ2-2; D possibly corresponds to TRBD1 (6 bases). Per germline, CDR1 SGHRS and CDR2 YFSETQ. The CDR3 is 14 residues long. Trimming shortened V by 4 bases and J by 5 bases, and 12 bases separated the two germline ends. The CDR3 bases are TGCGCCAGCAGCCCGGACAGACAGACCGGGGAGCTGTTTTTT. This translates into CASSPDRQTGELFF.

The genes are TRBV19 and TRBJ2-2; 9 bases are shared with TRBD1. Germline-derived CDR1 and CDR2 are LNHDA and SQIVND (reference sequence). The CDR3 has 15 amino acids. The trim removed 7 bases at V and 7 bases at J, leaving 10 bases unmatched. This CDR3 is CASTSIQGASGELFF. The CDR3 nucleotides read TGTGCCAGTACATCGATACAGGGGGCAAGCGGGGAGCTGTTTTTT.

The chain combines TRBV7-6 with TRBJ1-3; TRBD1 matches at 8 bases. CDR1 SGHVS and CDR2 FNYEAQ come from the germline V gene. There are 13 residues in the CDR3. V trimming: 5 bases; J trimming: 4 bases; junction bases outside the gene matches: 1. CDR3 nucleotides: TGTGCCAGCAGCAGGGACAGGGGAAACACCATATATTTT. Amino acid sequence: CASSRDRGNTIYF.

This chain connects TRBV5-6 to TRBJ2-3; D is perhaps TRBD2 (6 bases). Per germline, CDR1 SGHDT and CDR2 YYEEEE. V lost 2 bases to trimming and J lost 5 bases, with 18 bases between them. The CDR3 runs to 16 residues. The CDR3: CASSLVSLARGDTQYF. The CDR3 DNA follows: TGTGCCAGCAGCTTAGTGTCCCTAGCGCGGGGAGATACGCAGTATTTT.

CDR3 sequence: CASSETGGSGANVLTF. CDR3 in DNA: TGTGCCAGCAGTGAGACAGGGGGCTCTGGGGCCAACGTCCTGACTTTC. The rearrangement uses TRBV6-4 and TRBJ2-6, with 9 bases identical to TRBD1. V lost 3 bases, J lost 0 bases, and 0 bases stayed unmatched. Per germline, CDR1 MRHNA and CDR2 SNTAGT. CDR3 length equals 16 residues.

The genes are TRBV28 and TRBJ1-5; 10 nucleotides line up with TRBD1. Germline CDR1 reads MDHEN; CDR2 reads SYDVKM. The trim removed 3 bases at V and 11 bases at J, leaving 13 bases unmatched. CDR3 length: 16 amino acids. The CDR3 region is CASSFEPGQGLEAQHF. The CDR3 DNA follows: TGTGCCAGCAGTTTTGAACCGGGACAGGGGTTAGAGGCCCAGCATTTT.

J is TRBJ2-7 and V is TRBV5-1; 7 positions agree with TRBD1. CDR1 is SGHRS, CDR2 YFSETQ, per germline. The CDR3 is made up of 13 amino acids. J gave up 3 bases and V 7 bases, and 7 bases lay outside the gene matches. Written as DNA, the CDR3 is TGCGCCAGCCGAGCGACAGGGAACTACGAGCAGTACTTC. The encoded protein is CASRATGNYEQYF.

This clone was seen only once. The chain carries TRBV5-1 and TRBJ2-3, with 16 bases aligning to TRBD2. Germline CDR1 and CDR2: SGHRS and YFSETQ. There are 19 residues in the CDR3. V gave up 4 bases and J gave up 4 bases; unmatched junction bases: 12. The CDR3 here is CASSHPPGLAGGPSDTQYF. CDR3 in DNA: TGCGCCAGCAGCCATCCCCCGGGACTAGCGGGGGGGCCTTCAGATACGCAGTATTTT.

V usage is TRBV21-1 and J usage is TRBJ1-4; TRBD1, the D gene given by the table, was not confirmed from the DNA. TRBV21-1 is described as a pseudogene. The CDR3 is 16 residues long. CDR3 protein: CASSNPSGQGNEKLFF. The CDR3 nucleotides read TGTGCCAGCAGCAACCCATCGGGACAGGGGAATGAAAAACTGTTTTTT.

This chain joins TRBV5-1 and TRBJ2-7, with D possibly TRBD2 on 7 matching bases. The V end lost 4 bases, the J end lost 3 bases, and 14 bases lay between the germline ends. The CDR3 runs to 14 residues. In germline, CDR1 is SGHRS, CDR2 YFSETQ. CDR3 nucleotides: TGCGCCAGCAGCGACGGGGGCGGGGGCTACGAGCAGTACTTC. Its protein product is CASSDGGGGYEQYF.

The V call is TRBV11-2, the J call TRBJ2-1; 10 nucleotides align to TRBD2. The CDR3 spans 16 residues. V was pared by 1 base and J by 4 bases, with 4 bases of the junction left unmatched. From germline, CDR1 is SGHAT and CDR2 FQNNGV. CDR3 in amino acids: CASSLGLAGFYNEQFF. CDR3 nucleotide sequence: TGTGCCAGCAGCTTAGGACTAGCGGGTTTTTACAATGAGCAGTTCTTC.

V is TRBV5-1 and J is TRBJ2-3, with 13 nucleotides matching TRBD2. There are 18 residues in the CDR3. CDR1 SGHRS and CDR2 YFSETQ come from the germline V gene. V was clipped by 4 bases and J by 5 bases; unmatched bases: 13. This chain's CDR3 is CASSHYTTSGGPGDTQYF. CDR3 sequence (DNA): TGCGCCAGCAGCCACTACACGACTAGCGGGGGGCCGGGAGATACGCAGTATTTT.

The chain joins TRBV9 to TRBJ2-7, with unresolved D. The germline V and J ends were trimmed by 4 bases and 5 bases, with 10 bases remaining between them. In germline, CDR1 is SGDLS, CDR2 YYNGEE. This CDR3 region has 12 residues. CDR3 sequence: CASSNIADEQYF. Here the CDR3 DNA reads TGTGCCAGCAGCAACATCGCCGACGAGCAGTACTTC.

The chain has TRBV29-1 and TRBJ2-3; D call uncertain. The germline V gene has CDR1 SQVTM and CDR2 ANQGSEA. The CDR3 loop spans 14 amino acids. Trimming stripped 1 base from V and 2 bases from J, with 10 bases between. The CDR3 loop is CSVEGPSSTDTQYF. CDR3 nucleotides: TGCAGCGTTGAAGGCCCTAGTTCCACAGATACGCAGTATTTT.

The rearrangement joins TRBV5-1 to TRBJ2-5; TRBD1 matches 10 bases. The CDR3 contains 14 residues. V lost 3 bases and J lost 6; bases outside the gene matches: 5. The germline gives CDR1 SGHRS, CDR2 YFSETQ. Here the CDR3 reads CASSWDRGSKTQYF. The CDR3 DNA reads TGCGCCAGCAGCTGGGACAGGGGAAGTAAGACCCAGTACTTC.

V gene TRBV29-1 combines with J gene TRBJ2-1, with 15 bases that match TRBD2. With V trimmed by 1 base and J by 3 bases, 10 bases remained unmatched. Germline V gives CDR1 SQVTM, CDR2 ANQGSEA. CDR3 length equals 19 residues. The CDR3 region is CSVEGPSGLAGGVYNEQFF. In DNA form, the CDR3 reads TGCAGCGTTGAAGGGCCTTCGGGACTAGCGGGAGGAGTCTACAATGAGCAGTTCTTC.

The rearrangement uses TRBV9 and TRBJ2-1; 8 nucleotides line up with TRBD2. This CDR3 is built from 13 residues. Germline assignment: CDR1 SGDLS and CDR2 YYNGEE. Trimming removed 5 bases from V and 6 bases from J; junction bases left unmatched: 4. The CDR3 region has the DNA TGTGCCAGCAGACCTAGCGGGTCCAATGAGCAGTTCTTC. Translation: CASRPSGSNEQFF.

This chain uses TRBV30 with TRBJ1-3; the D gene is possibly TRBD1 (6 bases). The CDR3 totals 12 residues. Deletions cut 5 bases from V and 8 bases from J, with 13 bases between. The germline V gene encodes CDR1 GTSNPN and CDR2 SVGIG (reference sequence). CDR3 sequence reads: CAWSTQGHTIYF. The DNA for the CDR3 is TGTGCCTGGTCTACACAGGGTCACACCATATATTTT.

The chain carries TRBV4-1 and TRBJ2-1, with D perhaps matching TRBD1 (5 bases). The V gene's germline CDR1 is MGHRA and CDR2 YSYEKL. V lost 6 bases, J lost 0 bases, and 15 bases lay in between. This CDR3 is 16 amino acids long. CDR3 region: CASRLSGQGSYNEQFF. The CDR3 DNA is TGCGCCAGCAGGCTTAGTGGCCAGGGCTCCTACAATGAGCAGTTCTTC.

The chain combines TRBV27 with TRBJ2-1; 9 bases align to TRBD2. Per the germline V gene, CDR1 is MNHEY and CDR2 is SMNVEV (reference sequence). Trimming at V came to 5 bases and at J to 1 base, leaving 6 bases not matched to a gene. CDR3 length: 16 residues. The CDR3 bases are TGTGCCAGCAGTACGATAGCGGGAGTATCCTACAATGAGCAGTTCTTC. Residues: CASSTIAGVSYNEQFF.